A selection of T cell receptor beta chains follows, all from one sample in a study of OX40 agonist ivuxolimab in advanced cancers. Produced via immunoSEQ multiplex PCR; TCRdb's table is partial and in-frame only. Of 55,000 to 70,000 clones detected, around 86% appear once; the ten largest clones hold 1% to 1.5%. Sample: CD4+ or CD8+ T cells sorted from blood, taken in a trial of the OX40 agonist ivuxolimab. The receptor source for this set is an adult with an advanced solid tumor such as melanoma, head and neck, liver or kidney cancer. The CDR3 runs from the conserved cysteine through the conserved F or W. D genes are given only for firm matches. Some rows mark clone size as missing; the rest say once, few, many or name a class of expanded clone.

>NA|TRBJ2-3|TRBV5-4|TRBD2
TGTGCCAGCAGCCTGGTTTCGGGGGGATACCATACGCAGTATTTT
CASSLVSGGYHTQYF
>NA|TRBJ2-3|TRBV29-1|TRBD1
TGCAGCGTATGGACAGGGGCAGGCACAGATACGCAGTATTTT
CSVWTGAGTDTQYF
>few|TRBJ1-2|TRBV5-1|NA
TGCGCCAGCAGCTTGGTTGGGTTGGATGGCTACACCTTC
CASSLVGLDGYTF
>NA|TRBJ1-1|TRBV18|NA
TGTGCCAGCTCTCCAACGACAGGACCCCTGGGAGCTTTCTTT
CASSPTTGPLGAFF
>NA|TRBJ1-6|TRBV15|TRBD1
TGTGCCACCAGCGGACAGGGGAAGAATTCACCCCTCCACTTT
CATSGQGKNSPLHF
>NA|TRBJ2-7|TRBV5-1|TRBD1
TGCGCCAGCAGGGGGACAGGGGGCGACGAGCAGTACTTC
CASRGTGGDEQYF
>few|TRBJ1-4|TRBV5-1|NA
TGCGCCAGCACCCGGGGGCTTACTAATGAAAAACTGTTTTTT
CASTRGLTNEKLFF
>NA|TRBJ2-1|TRBV19|TRBD2
TGTGCCAGTAGTCCGGTAGGAGCGGGGACCTACAATGAGCAGTTCTTC
CASSPVGAGTYNEQFF
>NA|TRBJ1-1|TRBV15|TRBD1
TGTGCCACCAGCAGAGATGGAAGACAGGGGGGGAACACTGAAGCTTTCTTT
CATSRDGRQGGNTEAFF
>NA|TRBJ1-1|TRBV7-8|TRBD1
TGTGCCAGCAGCTGGGGGACAGCAGTGAACACTGAAGCTTTCTTT
CASSWGTAVNTEAFF
>NA|TRBJ2-3|TRBV6-5|TRBD1
TGTGCCAGCAGCCTACAGGGGTCAGGGGCAGATACGCAGTATTTT
CASSLQGSGADTQYF
>NA|TRBJ2-1|TRBV6-5|NA
TGTGCCAGCAGTTACCCTAGCGCTACGGGCAATGAGCAGTTCTTC
CASSYPSATGNEQFF
>NA|TRBJ1-1|TRBV6-1|NA
TGTGCCAGTGAGGGGGGTAGGGGTTGGAACACTGAAGCTTTCTTT
CASEGGRGWNTEAFF
>once|TRBJ2-7|TRBV19|TRBD1
TGTGCCAGCTCAAGGGGGCCCTCCTACGAGCAGTACTTC
CASSRGPSYEQYF
>NA|TRBJ1-5|TRBV5-6|NA
TGTGCCAGCAGCTTGGGGCGCAATCAGCCCCAGCATTTT
CASSLGRNQPQHF
>NA|TRBJ2-7|TRBV19|NA
TGTGCCCTTCCCACCCAGCGAAGCTCCTACGAGCAGTACTTC
CALPTQRSSYEQYF
>NA|TRBJ2-7|TRBV6-1|TRBD1
TGTGCCAGCAGTGCCCCGGGACAGGGGGTGAGCCTCTACGAGCAGTACTTC
CASSAPGQGVSLYEQYF
>NA|TRBJ2-2|TRBV9|TRBD2
TGTGCCAGCAGCGTATTAAGCGGGGGGGCCGACACCGGGGAGCTGTTTTTT
CASSVLSGGADTGELFF
>NA|TRBJ1-5|TRBV19|NA
TGTGCCAGTATGGAACAGAGTAGCAATCAGCCCCAGCATTTT
CASMEQSSNQPQHF
>NA|TRBJ1-2|TRBV5-1|TRBD1
TGCGCCAGCAGCTGGACAGGGGGTGGCTACACCTTC
CASSWTGGGYTF
>NA|TRBJ1-5|TRBV7-2|NA
TGTGCCAGCAGCTTATCAGGGACGGAAAGAAATCAGCCCCAGCATTTT
CASSLSGTERNQPQHF
>NA|TRBJ1-6|TRBV6-6|NA
TGTGCCAGCAGTTACGCGAGGGGAGATAATTCACCCCTCCACTTT
CASSYARGDNSPLHF
>NA|TRBJ2-7|TRBV2|TRBD1
TGTGCCAGGGGGGTGTGGGACAGTTACGAGCAGTACTTC
CARGVWDSYEQYF
>few|TRBJ1-5|TRBV19|NA
TGTGCCAGTAGTACCCGAGGGCCCCAGCATTTT
CASSTRGPQHF
>NA|TRBJ1-2|TRBV2|TRBD1
TGTGCCAGCACCCTAAACCCGGGACAGTCCTATGGCTACACCTTC
CASTLNPGQSYGYTF